This TCR beta chain was recovered during a study of blood T cells in healthy people across ages. The authors ran a second PCR of about 7 to 11 cycles using a sample-barcoded 5' primer and a J-beta primer mix. Via MiXCR, TCRdb re-called the 5' RACE reads, giving one row per CDR3 protein. The repertoire holds around 990,000 distinct CDR3 sequences, around 27% seen once, with 0.65% to 0.75% in the top ten. The CDR3 runs to 13 residues. Per germline, CDR1 LGHNA and CDR2 YSLEER. Trimming left V 1 base short and J 8 bases short, with 9 bases between. The same sample was also studied in work on T cells of mothers and their children.

The chain joins TRBV4-3 to TRBJ2-4; D unresolved. Material for sequencing was blood. This clonotype originated in a girl aged 2-10 years in good health. The CDR3 spells CASSQGVVDIQYF. The CDR3, as DNA: TGCGCCAGCAGCCAAGGGGTGGTCGACATTCAGTACTTC.